The rows below give T cell receptor beta chains drawn from one sample of a study of response to subunit inactivated influenza vaccine. TCRdb fed the RT-PCR reads into MiXCR, producing one record per CDR3 protein. The sample lists about 570,000 distinct CDR3 sequences; about 11% were seen once. These data are also associated with another study on T cells expressing NK-cell markers.

Source: PBMCs from blood, taken on the day of vaccination. The receptors derive from a man between 45 and 60 years old who received an inactivated influenza vaccine. CDR3s include the opening cysteine and the closing phenylalanine or tryptophan. The D gene is left open where the match is weak. Clone size is not always given. Where it is, it says once, few, many or a class for expanded clones.

-,15,few,TRBV9,TRBJ2-1,CASSPLARSYNEQFF,TGTGCCAGCAGCCCGTTGGCACGCTCCTACAATGAGCAGTTCTTC
-,11,-,TRBV6-2/TRBV6-3,TRBJ2-7,CASNQGPEQYF,TGTGCCAGCAACCAAGGGCCCGAGCAGTACTTC
-,13,-,TRBV28,TRBJ2-1,CANGGSNNNEQFF,TGTGCCAATGGGGGTAGCAACAACAATGAGCAGTTCTTC
TRBD2,14,few,TRBV15,TRBJ2-1,CATSTSGRVNEQFF,TGTGCCACCAGCACTAGCGGGAGGGTGAATGAGCAGTTCTTC
TRBD2,14,-,TRBV20-1,TRBJ2-3,CSALSGSATDTQYF,TGCAGTGCTCTTAGCGGGAGTGCGACAGATACGCAGTATTTT
TRBD2,15,-,TRBV6-5,TRBJ2-7,CASSYSSGRGDEQYF,TGTGCCAGCAGTTACTCTAGCGGGCGAGGGGACGAGCAGTACTTC
-,13,once,TRBV20-1,TRBJ2-1,CSAGRDGLNEQFF,TGCAGTGCTGGAAGGGACGGACTCAATGAGCAGTTCTTC
-,15,-,TRBV28,TRBJ1-1,CASSSVHGGGTEAFF,TGTGCCAGCAGTTCCGTCCATGGGGGTGGCACTGAAGCTTTCTTT
TRBD1,20,few,TRBV5-4,TRBJ2-6,CASSFRTGTGPFSGANVLTF,TGTGCCAGCAGCTTTCGGACAGGGACAGGCCCCTTCTCTGGGGCCAACGTCCTGACTTTC
-,14,-,TRBV29-1,TRBJ2-3,CSVVSPESTDTQYF,TGCAGCGTTGTGTCCCCAGAGAGCACAGATACGCAGTATTTT
TRBD1,17,-,TRBV5-1,TRBJ2-1,CASTPGQPSVGYNEQFF,TGCGCCAGCACCCCGGGACAGCCATCGGTGGGATACAATGAGCAGTTCTTC
-,15,few,TRBV7-2,TRBJ1-1,CASSLAVGENTEAFF,TGTGCCAGCAGCTTAGCGGTCGGGGAGAACACTGAAGCTTTCTTT
-,17,few,TRBV4-3,TRBJ2-7,CASSQEVSGLAGHEQYF,TGCGCCAGCAGCCAAGAAGTGTCCGGGTTGGCAGGCCACGAGCAGTACTTC
-,13,few,TRBV15,TRBJ1-1,CATGFGRNTEAFF,TGTGCCACCGGCTTTGGGAGAAACACTGAAGCTTTCTTT
-,14,many,TRBV12-3/TRBV12-4,TRBJ1-4,CASSFPRVGEKLFF,TGTGCCAGCAGTTTCCCCAGGGTTGGGGAAAAACTGTTTTTT
-,14,few,TRBV6-2/TRBV6-3,TRBJ2-7,CASSYDSLSYEQYF,TGTGCCAGCAGTTACGACTCTCTCTCCTACGAGCAGTACTTC
-,14,-,TRBV5-1,TRBJ2-7,CASSLLGTDYEQYF,TGCGCCAGCAGCTTGTTAGGGACGGATTACGAGCAGTACTTC
-,15,few,TRBV20-1,TRBJ2-3,CSAQDAGLYTDTQYF,TGCAGTGCTCAAGACGCGGGGTTATACACAGATACGCAGTATTTT
TRBD2,14,few,TRBV7-9,TRBJ2-1,CASSLKGGSNEQFF,TGTGCCAGCAGCTTAAAAGGCGGGAGCAATGAGCAGTTCTTC
-,15,-,TRBV12-3/TRBV12-4,TRBJ2-1,CASSGGRKTYNEQFF,TGTGCCAGCAGTGGGGGACGGAAAACCTACAATGAGCAGTTCTTC